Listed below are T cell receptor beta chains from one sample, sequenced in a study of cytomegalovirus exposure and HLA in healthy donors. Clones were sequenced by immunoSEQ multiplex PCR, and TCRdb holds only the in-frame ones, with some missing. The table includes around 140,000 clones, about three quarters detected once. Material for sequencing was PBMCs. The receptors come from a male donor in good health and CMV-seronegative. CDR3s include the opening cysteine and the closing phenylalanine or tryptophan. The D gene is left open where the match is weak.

CASRTEANEKLFF,TRBJ1-4,.,TRBV6-1
CASSFTSFYEQYF,TRBJ2-7,.,TRBV7-9
CASTLSSGDADTQYF,TRBJ2-3,TRBD2,TRBV19
CASSEGWGRLSGNTIYF,TRBJ1-3,.,TRBV10-1
CASRGAAQNTEAFF,TRBJ1-1,.,TRBV19
CASNIGQGLDEQYF,TRBJ2-7,.,TRBV6-5
CAILSHSGTNEQFF,TRBJ2-1,TRBD2,TRBV10-3
CASSANGGPITKQYF,TRBJ2-7,.,TRBV28
CSVHRVDTEAFF,TRBJ1-1,.,TRBV29-1
CASSSLPRTGSGTGELFF,TRBJ2-2,.,TRBV12-1
CASSSGSYEQFF,TRBJ2-1,TRBD2,TRBV6-5
CASSLQGAASPLHF,TRBJ1-6,TRBD1,TRBV27